These 27 T cell receptor beta chains originate from one sample sequenced in a study of CD8+CD57+ T cells in acquired aplastic anemia. Genomic DNA, the template, was used for profiling of the TCR beta VDJ and CDR3. TCRdb re-derived calls from the reads in MiXCR, one entry per CDR3 protein. Of hundreds of thousands of distinct CDR3 sequences listed, 65% to 80% were seen once; the top ten hold 4%. Specimen: sorted CD4+, CD8+, or CD8+CD57+ T cells (not recorded which) from PBMCs. These TCRs come from a human donor in good health, serving as a control.

There are many counts of this clonotype. The V and J genes are TRBV6-1 and TRBJ1-1, with 7 bases fitting TRBD1. This CDR3 is built from 16 residues. CDR1 is MNHNS, CDR2 SASEGT, per germline. J was trimmed by 0 bases and V by 3 bases; bases with no gene match: 7. CDR3: CASSDPGQPLNTEAFF. The CDR3 coding sequence is TGTGCCAGCAGTGACCCGGGACAGCCCTTGAACACTGAAGCTTTCTTT.

In regard to this clonotype: Since the CDR3 does not end with the conserved phenylalanine or tryptophan, this likely comes from a read error. Because the CDR3's place on the DNA is in doubt, the DNA is left out and the CDR3 is given as listed by TCRdb. The chain carries TRBV5-8 and TRBJ1-5; the D call in the table, TRBD1, was not verified against the DNA. The CDR3 region is 15 residues in length, termini included. Germline CDR1 SGHTS, CDR2 YDEGEE. The CDR3 is CASRYRDYSNQPQRS.

The V call is TRBV6-2 or TRBV6-3, the J call TRBJ1-2; the D gene is possibly TRBD1 (6 bases). V was clipped by 6 bases and J by 8 bases, with 13 bases between them. CDR3 size: 12 residues. Germline V gives CDR1 MNHEY, CDR2 SVGEGT. DNA of the CDR3: TGTGCCAGCAGAAACGACAGGTTCGGCTACACCTTC. Translation: CASRNDRFGYTF.

This chain uses TRBV12-3 or TRBV12-4 with TRBJ1-2; D gene ambiguous. The CDR3 length is 13 residues. V dropped 6 bases and J dropped 1 base, with 9 bases sitting between them. The CDR3 DNA is TGTGCCAGCAGAAGAGACAATAACTATGGCTACACCTTC. It yields the protein CASRRDNNYGYTF.

This clonotype came up a few times. This chain joins TRBV24-1 and TRBJ1-1; D unclear. Germline CDR1 is KGHDR and CDR2 is SFDVKD. This CDR3 has 11 residues. V dropped 7 bases and J dropped 1 base, with 3 bases sitting between them. CDR3 bases: TGTGCCACCAGGTGGAACACTGAAGCTTTCTTT. Translation: CATRWNTEAFF.

This clonotype showed up many times. V and J are TRBV7-2 and TRBJ1-2; D gene ambiguous. Germline V gene data show CDR1 as SGHTA and CDR2 as FQGNSA. This CDR3 is 12 amino acids long. The V end lost 5 bases, the J end lost 3 bases, and 7 bases lay between the germline ends. The CDR3 sequence is CASSQTYYGYTF. CDR3 bases: TGTGCCAGCAGCCAAACCTACTATGGCTACACCTTC.

Regarding this clonotype: Given the absence of the conserved phenylalanine or tryptophan at the CDR3 end, a read error is likely. The chain uses TRBV6-1 and TRBJ1-6; 8 bases line up with TRBD1. Germline values: CDR1 MNHNS, CDR2 SASEGT. This CDR3 has 15 amino acids. The CDR3 protein is CAISIRTGWDSPLHS. CDR3 DNA: TGTGCCATCAGTATTCGGACAGGGTGGGATTCACCCCTCCACTCT.

Worth noting for this clonotype: One junction end disagrees with the germline gene, perhaps due to a read error. This chain joins TRBV12-3 or TRBV12-4 and TRBJ2-7; 8 bases match TRBD1. The CDR3 covers 16 residues. The CDR3 loop is CASSLVHTGGSYEQYF. The DNA for the CDR3 is TGCGCCAGCAGTTTAGTACATACAGGGGGATCCTACGAGCAGTACTTC.

The chain employs TRBV12-3 or TRBV12-4 and TRBJ1-3, with D possibly TRBD1 on 5 matching bases. The CDR3 spans 15 residues. CDR3 sequence reads: CASGTAGSAGNTIYF. The CDR3 DNA reads as TGTGCTAGTGGGACCGCGGGATCGGCTGGAAACACCATATATTTT.

V usage is TRBV2 and J usage is TRBJ2-7; D remains unclear. This CDR3 is 12 amino acids long. V lost 3 bases, J lost 5 bases, and 8 bases lay in between. Germline-derived CDR1 and CDR2 are SNHLY and FYNNEI. The DNA for the CDR3 is TGTGCCAGCAGTGATGAGGTTGACGAGCAGTACTTC. Protein: CASSDEVDEQYF.

The chain has TRBV5-1 and TRBJ2-7; D remains unclear. Germline loops: CDR1 SGHRS, CDR2 YFSETQ. Trimming stripped 3 bases from V and 3 bases from J, with 7 bases between. CDR3 size: 12 residues. The CDR3 region has the DNA TGCGCCAGCAGCTCCGACGTCTACGAGCAGTACTTC. This gives the protein CASSSDVYEQYF.

This chain uses TRBV20-1 with TRBJ1-5, with D possibly matching TRBD1 (6 bases). The CDR3 runs 12 residues. The V gene lost 7 bases and the J gene lost 14 bases, with 21 bases spanning the gap. Per germline, CDR1 DFQATT and CDR2 SNEGSKA (reference sequence). CDR3 DNA: TGCAGTGTTACTGAGCGGGGGCACTACAAGCATTTT. Its translation is CSVTERGHYKHF.

The CDR3 DNA sequence: TGCAGTGCGGACGCAGCGCTACTATGGCAGTTCTTC. It specifies CSADAALLWQFF. This chain joins TRBV20-1 and TRBJ2-1; D gene ambiguous. Germline values: CDR1 DFQATT, CDR2 SNEGSKA (reference sequence). The V and J ends lost 6 bases and 12 bases respectively, with 18 bases between them. The CDR3 is made up of 12 amino acids.

Concerning this clonotype: One end of the junction is discordant with germline, which a read error may explain. The chain uses TRBV7-7 and TRBJ1-2, with TRBD1 matching 8 bases. The germline V gene encodes CDR1 SSHAT and CDR2 FNYEAQ (reference sequence). The CDR3 runs 13 residues. This CDR3 reads CASSPSGGREQSF. CDR3 DNA: TGTGCCAGCAGCCCCTCAGGGGGCAGGGAGCAGTCCTTC. Full variable domain (remainder filled in from reference TRBV7-7 and TRBJ1-2): GAGVSQSPRYKVTKRGQDVTLRCDPISSHATLYWYQQALGQGPEFLTYFNYEAQPDKSGLPSDRFSAERPEGSISTLTIQRTEQRDSAMYRCASSPSGGREQSFGSGTRLTVV.

This chain links TRBV20-1 with TRBJ1-1; D not certain. There are 14 residues in the CDR3. V was cut by 3 bases and J by 6 bases, with 17 bases left in between. Per germline, CDR1 DFQATT and CDR2 SNEGSKA (reference sequence). The chain's CDR3 is CSASVQTAWAEAFF. The CDR3 DNA follows: TGCAGTGCTAGTGTTCAGACGGCATGGGCTGAAGCTTTCTTT.

As to this clonotype: Germline and junction disagree at one end, which may indicate a read error. The genes are TRBV12-3 or TRBV12-4 and TRBJ1-6; D not certain. The CDR3 is 14 residues long. The DNA for the CDR3 is TGTGCCAGTAGTTCAGAACCATTATGCCCACCCCTTCGCTTT. Its protein product is CASSSEPLCPPLRF.

As regards this clonotype: This CDR3 fails to terminate in the conserved phenylalanine or tryptophan, so it likely reflects a read error. No DNA is shown, since the ends of the CDR3 on it are uncertain; the CDR3 is the one TCRdb lists. The chain carries TRBV9 and TRBJ1-1. The length of the CDR3 is 13 amino acids, counting both ends. From germline, CDR1 is SGDLS and CDR2 YYNGEE. The CDR3 here is CASSFNGELKAYL.

The rearrangement joins TRBV7-8 to TRBJ2-7; D is perhaps TRBD1 or TRBD2 (5 bases each). Trimming pared 6 bases from V and 4 bases from J, leaving 19 bases between. Germline V CDR1 and CDR2: SGHVS, FQNEAQ. This CDR3 spans 15 amino acids. For the CDR3, the DNA is TGTGCCAGCAGGCGGATAACCGGGGCGGCTTACGAGCAGTACTTC. Amino acids: CASRRITGAAYEQYF.

This clonotype was recorded only once. This sequence joins TRBV7-2 and TRBJ1-2; 11 positions match TRBD1. The CDR3 totals 14 residues. V lost 5 bases to trimming and J lost 12 bases; unmatched junction nucleotides: 11. Germline V gene lookup returns CDR1 SGHTA and CDR2 FQGNSA. The CDR3 loop reads CASSQGTGGSGNTF. CDR3 nucleotides: TGTGCCAGCAGCCAAGGGACAGGGGGTTCCGGCAACACCTTC.

Turning to this clonotype: It is unclear where the CDR3 begins or ends on the DNA, so no DNA is shown, and the CDR3 is as TCRdb lists it. The chain couples TRBV7-9 to TRBJ2-7. Germline values: CDR1 SEHNR, CDR2 FQNEAQ (reference sequence). The CDR3 is 14 amino acids in total, end residues counted. CDR3 sequence reads: CASSDPNYGYTFGF.

This clonotype was observed at least ten times. The CDR3 coding sequence is TGTGCCAGTACGGACAGAAACACTGAAGCTTTCTTT. Translation: CASTDRNTEAFF. V and J are TRBV19 and TRBJ1-1; perhaps TRBD1 as D (6 bases). Germline loops: CDR1 LNHDA, CDR2 SQIVND (reference sequence). This CDR3 has 12 amino acids. The ends were cut back, 7 bases at V and 2 bases at J, with 8 bases in the middle.

The chain combines TRBV6-1 with TRBJ2-5; 8 positions agree with TRBD1. Germline V gives CDR1 MNHNS, CDR2 SASEGT. CDR3 length: 14 amino acids. With V trimmed by 7 bases and J by 1 base, 5 bases remained unmatched. In DNA, the CDR3 is TGTGCCAGCATGGGGACAGGTCGCCAAGAGACCCAGTACTTC. It codes for CASMGTGRQETQYF.

This clonotype was counted at least ten times. The V and J genes are TRBV5-1 and TRBJ2-3, with 7 bases matching TRBD1. Germline V gene lookup returns CDR1 SGHRS and CDR2 YFSETQ. This CDR3 spans 14 amino acids. V dropped 5 bases and J dropped 2; count of bases not matched to a gene: 5. CDR3 region: CASSSGQDTDTQYF. Here the CDR3 DNA reads TGCGCCAGCAGTTCTGGACAGGACACAGATACGCAGTATTTT.

V gene TRBV11-2 combines with J gene TRBJ1-6; TRBD1 aligns across 10 bases. V was pared by 5 bases and J by 8 bases, with 3 bases of the junction left unmatched. The CDR3 is made up of 14 amino acids. Germline V gene sequence: CDR1 SGHAT, CDR2 FQNNGV. The CDR3 DNA follows: TGTGCCAGCAGCGAAGGGACAGGGGATTCACCCCTCCACTTT. This codes for CASSEGTGDSPLHF.

This rearrangement joins TRBV9 to TRBJ2-7; tentatively, D is TRBD1 or TRBD2 (5 bases each). This CDR3 is 13 amino acids long. Germline CDR1 is SGDLS and CDR2 is YYNGEE. DNA for the CDR3: TGTGCCAGCAGCGTAGGATGGGGGAGAGACACTGAAGTC. Translating gives CASSVGWGRDTEV.

Points on this clonotype: Relative to the germline gene, one junction end is altered; a read error may explain this. The chain joins TRBV7-9 to TRBJ2-5; 10 positions agree with TRBD2. Germline V gene data show CDR1 as SEHNR and CDR2 as FQNEAQ (reference sequence). The CDR3 contains 15 residues. This chain's CDR3 is CASSSQSGGGETQCF. CDR3 sequence (DNA): TGTGCCAGCAGCTCTCAGAGCGGGGGGGGAGAGACCCAGTGCTTC.

This rearrangement joins TRBV30 to TRBJ1-6, with D maybe TRBD1 (5 bases). Germline V lookup: CDR1 GTSNPN, CDR2 SVGIG (reference sequence). The CDR3 covers 12 residues. Trimming took off 4 bases at V and 14 bases at J, with 15 bases between the two ends. The CDR3 DNA reads as TGTGCCTGGATTGAGGGGACGACGACCCTCCACTTT. Protein sequence: CAWIEGTTTLHF. Using reference TRBV30 and TRBJ1-6 for the parts outside the CDR3, the full variable domain is SQTIHQWPATLVQPVGSPLSLECTVEGTSNPNLYWYRQAAGRGLQLLFYSVGIGQISSEVPQNLSASRPQDRQFILSSKKLLLSDSGFYLCAWIEGTTTLHFGNGTRLTVT.